This TCR beta chain was sequenced for a study of shared clonotypes between healthy human individuals. Study background: Researchers drew samples from a couple of women and three men aged 18 to 49. General study results and limits: It was anticipated that sequencing depth would influence how many clonotypes donors shared.

Note on this clone: Its cognate antigen is unknown.

Germline loops: CDR1 LNHDA, CDR2 SQIVND (reference sequence). Deletions cut 6 bases from V and 2 bases from J, with 13 bases between. This CDR3 region has 14 residues. DNA at 150 to 200 ng, 25,000 to 35,000 T cell genomes, went into sorted-subset replicate PCRs. As processed by the authors: Filtering differed for immunoSEQ, which gave only junction sequences without quality scores. The method was immunoSEQ multiplex PCR; TCRdb's version includes in-frame clones alone and lacks a portion of them. V, J and clone size are those of that table, while D and trimming were read from the DNA. The sample lists under 1,100,000 clones, about 80% occurring once.

Sequenced sample: memory CD4+ T cells sorted from blood. Subset given: CD45RA-negative fraction. The TCR comes from a man between 18 and 29 years old in good health. The V gene is TRBV19, the J gene TRBJ2-5, with D possibly TRBD2 on 6 matching bases. In nucleotides, the CDR3 is TGTGCCAGTAGCATTTTTAGCGGACAAGAGACCCAGTACTTC. Amino acid sequence: CASSIFSGQETQYF.